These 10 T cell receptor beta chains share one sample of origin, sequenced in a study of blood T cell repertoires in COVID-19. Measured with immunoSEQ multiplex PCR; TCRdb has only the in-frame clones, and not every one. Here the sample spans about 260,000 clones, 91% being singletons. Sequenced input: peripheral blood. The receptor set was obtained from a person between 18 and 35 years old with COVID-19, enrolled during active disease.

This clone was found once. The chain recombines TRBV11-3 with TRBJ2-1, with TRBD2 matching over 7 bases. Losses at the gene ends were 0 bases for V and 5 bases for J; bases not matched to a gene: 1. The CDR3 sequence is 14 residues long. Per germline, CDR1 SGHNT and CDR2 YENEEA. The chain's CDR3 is CASSLEGGNNEQFF. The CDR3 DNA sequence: TGTGCCAGCAGCTTAGAGGGAGGGAACAATGAGCAGTTCTTC.

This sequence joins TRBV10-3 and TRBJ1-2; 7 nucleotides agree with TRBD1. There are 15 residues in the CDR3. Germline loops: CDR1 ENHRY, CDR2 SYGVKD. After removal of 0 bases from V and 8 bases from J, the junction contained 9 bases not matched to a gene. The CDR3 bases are TGTGCCATCAGTGAGTCGTTAACAGGGGCGGGCGGCTACACCTTC. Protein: CAISESLTGAGGYTF.

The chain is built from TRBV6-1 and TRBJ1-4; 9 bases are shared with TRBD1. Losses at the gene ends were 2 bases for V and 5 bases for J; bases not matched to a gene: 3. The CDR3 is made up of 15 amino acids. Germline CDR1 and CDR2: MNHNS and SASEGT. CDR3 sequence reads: CASSELQGANEKLFF. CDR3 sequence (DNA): TGTGCCAGCAGTGAACTACAGGGGGCGAATGAAAAACTGTTTTTT.

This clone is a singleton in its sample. CDR3 loop: CASSAPAGPFGTDTQYF. The CDR3, as DNA: TGTGCCAGCAGCGCCCCGGCGGGGCCTTTCGGCACAGATACGCAGTATTTT. This chain joins TRBV9 and TRBJ2-3, with D tentatively TRBD2 (6 bases). V was trimmed by 3 bases and J by 1 base, leaving 18 bases between them. CDR1 and CDR2 from the germline V gene are SGDLS and YYNGEE. The CDR3 has 17 residues. The whole variable domain, remainder taken from reference TRBV9 and TRBJ2-3, is DSGVTQTPKHLITATGQRVTLRCSPRSGDLSVYWYQQSLDQGLQFLIQYYNGEERAKGNILERFSAQQFPDLHSELNLSSLELGDSALYFCASSAPAGPFGTDTQYFGPGTRLTVL.

CDR3 sequence: CASSSPSSYEQYF. The CDR3 coding sequence is TGTGCCAGCAGTTCTCCGAGCTCCTACGAGCAGTACTTC. The rearrangement links TRBV5-4 to TRBJ2-7; D gene uncertain. V shed 5 bases and J shed 0 bases, with 9 bases lying between them. Germline values: CDR1 SGHNT, CDR2 YYREEE (reference sequence). This CDR3 contains 13 residues.

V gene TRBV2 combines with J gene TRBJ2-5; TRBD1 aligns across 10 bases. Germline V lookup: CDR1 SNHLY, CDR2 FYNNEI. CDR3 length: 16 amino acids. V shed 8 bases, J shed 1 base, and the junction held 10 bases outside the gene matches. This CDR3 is CASESGTGELQETQYF. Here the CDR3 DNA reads TGTGCCAGCGAAAGTGGGACAGGGGAGCTCCAAGAGACCCAGTACTTC.

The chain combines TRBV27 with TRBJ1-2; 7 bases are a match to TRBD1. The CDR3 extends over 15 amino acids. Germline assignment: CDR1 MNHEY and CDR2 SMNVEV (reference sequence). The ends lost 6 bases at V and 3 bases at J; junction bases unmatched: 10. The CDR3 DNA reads TGTGCCAGCAGGCCGCAGGGGGAAGGTTACTATGGCTACACCTTC. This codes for CASRPQGEGYYGYTF.

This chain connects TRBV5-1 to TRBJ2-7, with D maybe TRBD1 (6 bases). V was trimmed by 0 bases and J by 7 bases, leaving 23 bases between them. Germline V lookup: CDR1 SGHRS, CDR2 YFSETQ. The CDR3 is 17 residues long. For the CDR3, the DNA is TGCGCCAGCAGCTTGGCCCCAGGGGTTGCGGAGCTGGAGGAGCAGTACTTC. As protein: CASSLAPGVAELEEQYF.

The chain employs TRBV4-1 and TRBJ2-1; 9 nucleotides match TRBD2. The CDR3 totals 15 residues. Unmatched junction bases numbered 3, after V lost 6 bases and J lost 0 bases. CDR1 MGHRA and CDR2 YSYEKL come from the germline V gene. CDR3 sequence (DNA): TGCGCCAGCAGTCTTAGCGGGAGCTCCTACAATGAGCAGTTCTTC. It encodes CASSLSGSSYNEQFF.

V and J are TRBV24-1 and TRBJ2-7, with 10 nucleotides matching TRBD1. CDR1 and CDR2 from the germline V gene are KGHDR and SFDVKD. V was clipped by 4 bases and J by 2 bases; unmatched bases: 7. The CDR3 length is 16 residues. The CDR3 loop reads CATSDSRQGAAYEQYF. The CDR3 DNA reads TGTGCCACCAGTGACTCTAGACAGGGGGCCGCCTACGAGCAGTACTTC.